This record concerns one T cell receptor (beta chain) sequence. The assay was immunoSEQ multiplex PCR, and TCRdb's table has in-frame clones only and misses some. The data contain about 150,000 clones, 80% to 95% of them singletons. The sample is drawn from a study of cytomegalovirus exposure and HLA in healthy donors. CDR1 and CDR2 from the germline V gene are SGHTA and FQGNSA. The ends lost 4 bases at V and 8 bases at J; junction bases unmatched: 7. The CDR3 runs 14 residues. Specimen: PBMCs. J is TRBJ2-2 and V is TRBV7-2, with 7 bases identical to TRBD2. The origin of this receptor is a man younger than 35 in good health and CMV-seronegative. CDR3 in DNA: TGTGCCAGCAGCTATGCGGGGGTACTGGGGGAGCTGTTTTTT. Encoded protein: CASSYAGVLGELFF.